These T cell receptor beta chains were read from a single sample in a study of metastatic and nonmetastatic thyroid tumors. TCRdb re-analyzed the PCR reads through MiXCR. The sample includes around 4,800 clones, around 25% seen only once; the top ten take approximately 16%. Sequencing used adjacent normal tissue. The source of these receptors is a female donor with papillary thyroid cancer or a benign thyroid nodule (not recorded which). Some clones in this sample may be carry-over from other donors' samples. The CDR3 runs from the conserved cysteine through the conserved F or W. The D gene is left open where the match is weak. The size of a clone is reported for some rows only, either as once, few or many, or as a class for expanded clones.

j_gene,len,d_gene,v_gene,abundance,CDR3nt,CDR3aa
TRBJ2-1,13,-,TRBV12-3/TRBV12-4,many,TGTGCCAGCAGTTTCTCCCACTACAATGAGCAGTTCTTC,CASSFSHYNEQFF
TRBJ1-2,12,-,TRBV12-3/TRBV12-4,-,TGTGCCAGCAGTTTGAATAACTATGGCTACACCTTC,CASSLNNYGYTF
TRBJ2-3,16,-,TRBV12-3/TRBV12-4,large,TGTGCCAGCAGTTTTGTATATCGCTGGGGCACAGATACGCAGTATTTT,CASSFVYRWGTDTQYF
TRBJ1-2,15,-,TRBV6-5,few,TGTGCCAGCAGTTCCGTTGGGGGAAGTGGGTATGGCTACACCTTC,CASSSVGGSGYGYTF
TRBJ2-7,14,-,TRBV11-2,-,TGTGCCAGCAGCTTATGGCAGGGACACGACGAGCAGTACTTC,CASSLWQGHDEQYF
TRBJ2-2,15,TRBD1,TRBV12-3/TRBV12-4,-,TGTGCCAGCAGCTATACAGGGGGCCACACCGGGGAGCTGTTTTTT,CASSYTGGHTGELFF
TRBJ1-2,14,-,TRBV30,once,TGTGCCTGGATTGCCCACAGGAGTATCTATGCCTACACCTTC,CAWIAHRSIYAYTF
TRBJ2-7,13,-,TRBV29-1,medium-sized,TGCAGCGTGGAAGACGGGAGCTCCTACGAGCAGTACTTC,CSVEDGSSYEQYF
TRBJ2-1,15,-,TRBV19,medium-sized,TGTGCCAGTAGTATTGCAGGGAATTTTTACAATGAGCAGTTCTTC,CASSIAGNFYNEQFF
TRBJ2-1,13,-,TRBV19,medium-sized,TGTGCCAGTAGTATCCAGGGATTCAATGAGCAGTTCTTC,CASSIQGFNEQFF
TRBJ2-2,12,-,TRBV6-2/TRBV6-3,-,TGTGCCAGCAGCCACCAGAACCAGGAGCTGTTTTTT,CASSHQNQELFF
TRBJ2-2,16,-,TRBV10-3,-,TGTGCCATCAGCCCTCTTAGCGGATCGAACACCGGGGAGCTGTTTTTT,CAISPLSGSNTGELFF
TRBJ2-7,15,TRBD2,TRBV20-1,-,TGCAGTGCTAGAGATGGGGAGGGAGGGCCTTATGAGCAGTACTTC,CSARDGEGGPYEQYF
TRBJ1-5,11,-,TRBV30,-,TGTGCCTGGAGTGTACGGCAGCCCCAGCACTTT,CAWSVRQPQHF
TRBJ1-6,16,-,TRBV19,few,TGTGCCAGTAGTATATTTGGGGAACGATATAATTCACCCCTCCACTTT,CASSIFGERYNSPLHF
TRBJ2-7,13,-,TRBV6-6,-,TGTGCCAGCAGTTACTACAGAGGTGGAGAGCAGTACTTC,CASSYYRGGEQYF
TRBJ2-1,12,-,TRBV29-1,medium-sized,TGCAGCGTTGATCTCGGTTGGAATGAGCAGTTCTTC,CSVDLGWNEQFF
TRBJ2-7,15,TRBD1,TRBV9,many,TGTGCCAGCAGCCTACGGGACAGAGGATCGGGAGAGCAGTACTTC,CASSLRDRGSGEQYF
TRBJ1-2,16,TRBD1,TRBV11-2,-,TGTGCCAGCAGCTTACAACGGGACAGGGCGTTGCATGGCTACACCTTC,CASSLQRDRALHGYTF
TRBJ1-4,15,-,TRBV7-2,many,TGTGCCAGCAGCGCAGTTGCGGCCGAGAACGAAAAACTGTTTTTT,CASSAVAAENEKLFF
TRBJ1-2,14,TRBD1,TRBV9,many,TGTGCCAGCAGCGTAGGGGACAGCTCCTATGGCTACACCTTC,CASSVGDSSYGYTF
TRBJ2-2,15,TRBD1,TRBV9,medium-sized,TGTGCCAGCAGCGGAGGGACAGGGCACACCGGGGAGCTGTTTTTT,CASSGGTGHTGELFF
TRBJ2-1,14,TRBD2,TRBV7-2,medium-sized,TGTGCCAGCAGCTTAGCGGGAGGGGTGGATGAGCAGTTCTTC,CASSLAGGVDEQFF
TRBJ2-2,16,TRBD2,TRBV20-1,once,TGCAGTGCTAGAGACTTAGCGGGAGCGGGCACCGGGGAGCTGTTTTTT,CSARDLAGAGTGELFF
TRBJ2-7,11,-,TRBV7-2,-,TGTGCCAGCAGCTCATACTACGAGCAGTACTTC,CASSSYYEQYF
TRBJ1-1,14,TRBD1,TRBV30,many,TGTGCCTGGATCATAGGACAGGGGATTGGTGAAGCTTTCTTT,CAWIIGQGIGEAFF
TRBJ2-3,14,TRBD2,TRBV20-1,many,TGCAGTGCTAGGGGGGGGGGTGTCACAGATACGCAGTATTTT,CSARGGGVTDTQYF
TRBJ2-3,16,-,TRBV28,medium-sized,TGTGCCAGCAGTTTGCTCGGGGCTGACATACGGGGTGCGCAGTATTTT,CASSLLGADIRGAQYF
TRBJ1-6,15,-,TRBV2,large,TGTGCCAGCACAGAGGGACAATTTTCTAATTCACCCCTCCACTTT,CASTEGQFSNSPLHF
TRBJ2-1,16,-,TRBV7-9,medium-sized,TGTGCCAGCAGCCCCCCCTACGGGACAAGCATCAATGAGCAGTTCTTC,CASSPPYGTSINEQFF
TRBJ2-5,15,-,TRBV25-1,-,TGTGCCAGCAGTGAACCATCCTCGGGGCAAGAGACCCAGTACTTC,CASSEPSSGQETQYF
TRBJ2-5,16,-,TRBV12-3/TRBV12-4,medium-sized,TGTGCCAGCAGTTTAGAGCTGCCTAGAGAGGCGGAGACCCAGTACTTC,CASSLELPREAETQYF
TRBJ2-7,18,TRBD2,TRBV6-2/TRBV6-3,few,TGTGCCAGCAGTTACTCGCTGGGAAGCGGGGAACCTACTGCCGAGCAGTACTTC,CASSYSLGSGEPTAEQYF
TRBJ1-6,14,TRBD1,TRBV20-1,-,TGCAGTGCTAGGGAGGGGGCCAATAATTCACCCCTCCACTTT,CSAREGANNSPLHF
TRBJ2-3,14,TRBD2,TRBV9,-,TGTGCCAGCGCTGATAGCGGGAGAACAGATACGCAGTATTTT,CASADSGRTDTQYF
TRBJ1-2,12,TRBD1,TRBV30,-,TGTGCCCTACGACAGGGGAACTATGGCTACACCTTC,CALRQGNYGYTF
TRBJ2-3,18,TRBD2,TRBV5-8,medium-sized,TGTGCCAGCAGCTTTCGACTAGCGGGGGGGAGGAGCACAGATACGCAGTATTTT,CASSFRLAGGRSTDTQYF
TRBJ2-7,16,-,TRBV20-1,-,TGCAGTGCTCTACAGGGCTTCTCCCTGATAGCCTACGAGCAGTACTTC,CSALQGFSLIAYEQYF
TRBJ1-5,15,-,TRBV7-8,large,TGTGCCAGCAGCTCCACAGGACAGTGGAGTCAGCCCCAGCATTTT,CASSSTGQWSQPQHF
TRBJ2-5,17,-,TRBV18,few,TGTGCCAGCTCATCTATGTCGGGTTCCGTATCCAAAGAGACCCAGTACTTC,CASSSMSGSVSKETQYF
TRBJ1-1,14,TRBD1,TRBV2,few,TGTGCCAGCAGTGGTGGACAGGGGGGCACTGAAGCTTTCTTT,CASSGGQGGTEAFF